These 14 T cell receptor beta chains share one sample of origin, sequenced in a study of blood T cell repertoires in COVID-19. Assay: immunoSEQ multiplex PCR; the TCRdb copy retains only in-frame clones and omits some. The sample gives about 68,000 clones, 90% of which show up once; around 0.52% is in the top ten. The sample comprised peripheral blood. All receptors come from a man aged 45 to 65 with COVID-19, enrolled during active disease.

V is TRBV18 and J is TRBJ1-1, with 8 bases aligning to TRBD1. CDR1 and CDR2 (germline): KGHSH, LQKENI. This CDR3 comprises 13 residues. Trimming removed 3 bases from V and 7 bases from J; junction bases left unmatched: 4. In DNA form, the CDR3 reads TGTGCCAGCTCACCTGGACAGGGCTATGAAGCTTTCTTT. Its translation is CASSPGQGYEAFF.

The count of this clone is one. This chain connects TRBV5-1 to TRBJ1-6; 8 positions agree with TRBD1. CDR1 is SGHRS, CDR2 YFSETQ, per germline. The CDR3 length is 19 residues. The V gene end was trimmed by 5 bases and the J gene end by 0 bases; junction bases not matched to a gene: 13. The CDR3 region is CASSSGWTGMSSYNSPLHF. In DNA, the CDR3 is TGCGCCAGCAGTTCGGGTTGGACAGGGATGAGCTCCTATAATTCACCCCTCCACTTT.

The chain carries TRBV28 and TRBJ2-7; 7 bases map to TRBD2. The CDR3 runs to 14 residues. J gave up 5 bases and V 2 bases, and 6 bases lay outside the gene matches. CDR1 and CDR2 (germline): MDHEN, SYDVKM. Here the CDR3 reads CASSLNGRSHEQYF. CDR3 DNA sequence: TGTGCCAGCAGTTTAAACGGGAGGAGCCACGAGCAGTACTTC.

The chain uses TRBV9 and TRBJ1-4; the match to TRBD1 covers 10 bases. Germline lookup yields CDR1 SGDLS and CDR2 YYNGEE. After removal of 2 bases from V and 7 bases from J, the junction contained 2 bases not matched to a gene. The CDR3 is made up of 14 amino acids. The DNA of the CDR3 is TGTGCCAGCAGCGTTTGGACAGGGGGTGAAAAACTGTTTTTT. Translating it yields CASSVWTGGEKLFF. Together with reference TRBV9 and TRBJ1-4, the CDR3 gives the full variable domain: DSGVTQTPKHLITATGQRVTLRCSPRSGDLSVYWYQQSLDQGLQFLIQYYNGEERAKGNILERFSAQQFPDLHSELNLSSLELGDSALYFCASSVWTGGEKLFFGSGTQLSVL.

CDR3 loop: CASSQRDRAPCIVLGCPGELFF. In nucleotides, the CDR3 is TGCGCCAGCAGTCAACGGGACAGGGCGCCCTGTATTGTCCTGGGTTGTCCCGGGGAGCTGTTTTTT. The V gene is TRBV23-1, the J gene TRBJ2-2; 9 nucleotides align to TRBD1. TRBV23-1 has ORF status, its function being uncertain. V was clipped by 2 bases and J by 6 bases; unmatched bases: 25. The CDR3 runs 22 residues.

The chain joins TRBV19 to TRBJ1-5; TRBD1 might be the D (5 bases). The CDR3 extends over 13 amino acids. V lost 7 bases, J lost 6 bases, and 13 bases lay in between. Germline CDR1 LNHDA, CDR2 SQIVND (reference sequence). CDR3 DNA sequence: TGTGCCAGTAATTCAGGGAGGGGTCAGCCCCAGCATTTT. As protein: CASNSGRGQPQHF.

CDR3 nucleotides: TGTGCCAGCAGCGGGAACTCAGGGAAGGGGGACTCTGGGGCCAACGTCCTGACTTTC. The encoded protein is CASSGNSGKGDSGANVLTF. V gene TRBV3-1 (or the pseudogene TRBV3-2) combines with J gene TRBJ2-6; a possible D gene is TRBD1 (6 bases). Germline-derived CDR1 and CDR2 are LGHDT and YNNKEL (reference sequence). The CDR3 totals 19 residues. V lost 5 bases, J lost 0 bases, and 20 bases lay in between.

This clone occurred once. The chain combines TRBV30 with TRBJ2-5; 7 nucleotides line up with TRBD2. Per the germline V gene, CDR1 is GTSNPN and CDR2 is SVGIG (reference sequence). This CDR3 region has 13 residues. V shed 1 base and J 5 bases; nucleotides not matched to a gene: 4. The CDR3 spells CAWSAGGRETQYF. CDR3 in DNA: TGTGCCTGGAGTGCGGGAGGCCGGGAGACCCAGTACTTC.

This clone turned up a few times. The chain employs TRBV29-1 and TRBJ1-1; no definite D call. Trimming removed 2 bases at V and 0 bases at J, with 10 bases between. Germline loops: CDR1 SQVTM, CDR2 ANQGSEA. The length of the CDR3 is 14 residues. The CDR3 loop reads CSVERGTMNTEAFF. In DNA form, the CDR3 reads TGCAGCGTTGAACGGGGAACCATGAACACTGAAGCTTTCTTT.

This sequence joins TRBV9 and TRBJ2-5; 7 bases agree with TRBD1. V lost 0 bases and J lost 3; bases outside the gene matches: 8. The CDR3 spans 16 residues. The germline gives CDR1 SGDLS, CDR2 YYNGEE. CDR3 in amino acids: CASSVGVGTAEETQYF. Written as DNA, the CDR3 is TGTGCCAGCAGCGTAGGGGTGGGGACAGCAGAAGAGACCCAGTACTTC.

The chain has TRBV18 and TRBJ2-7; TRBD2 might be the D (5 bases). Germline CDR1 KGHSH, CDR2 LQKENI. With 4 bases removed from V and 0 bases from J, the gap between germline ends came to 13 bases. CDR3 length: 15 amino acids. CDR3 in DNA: TGTGCCAGCTCACTAATTAGACTAAACTCCTACGAGCAGTACTTC. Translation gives CASSLIRLNSYEQYF.

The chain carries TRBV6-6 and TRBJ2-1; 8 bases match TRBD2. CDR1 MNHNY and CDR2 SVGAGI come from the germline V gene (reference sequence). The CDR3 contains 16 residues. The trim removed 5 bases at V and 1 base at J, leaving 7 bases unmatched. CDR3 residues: CASSPLAGRSYNEQFF. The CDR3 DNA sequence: TGTGCCAGCAGTCCGTTAGCGGGAAGGTCCTACAATGAGCAGTTCTTC.

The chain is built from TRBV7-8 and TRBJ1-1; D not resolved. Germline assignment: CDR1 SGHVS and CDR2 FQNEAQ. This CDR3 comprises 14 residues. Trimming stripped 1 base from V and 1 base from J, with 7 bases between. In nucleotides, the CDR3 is TGTGCCAGCAGCTTAGTGTCAGGGAACACTGAAGCTTTCTTT. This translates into CASSLVSGNTEAFF.

The CDR3 DNA is TGTGCCATCAGTGAACTGACTGAAGCTTTCTTT. Amino acids: CAISELTEAFF. This chain links TRBV10-3 with TRBJ1-1; no reliable D call. CDR1 is ENHRY, CDR2 SYGVKD, per germline. V was clipped by 3 bases and J by 5 bases, with 4 bases between them. CDR3 size: 11 residues.